This T cell receptor beta chain is from a study of graft-versus-host responses after intestinal transplantation. Study overall: Recipients underwent multivisceral, liver-intestinal, or isolated intestinal transplants. All recipients got anti-thymocyte globulin induction, then tacrolimus and steroids for about three years.

As concerns this clone: Its antigen is as yet unknown.

Findings of the study overall: The marrow of recipients harbored GvH clones, and ileum or blood showed some of them first. High graft-versus-host to host-versus-graft T cell clonal ratios marked allografts of patients with graft-donor macrochimerism.

The CDR3 is 16 residues long. V lost 9 bases, J lost 0 bases, and 18 bases lay in between. Germline CDR1 and CDR2: SGDLS and YYNGEE. The method was immunoSEQ multiplex PCR; TCRdb's version includes in-frame clones alone and lacks a portion of them. The sample holds 40,000 to 45,000 clones; approximately 95% are singletons and the top ten take approximately 0.53%. This clonotype was sampled from a human donor who was the organ donor for an intestinal transplant. The starting material was unstimulated CD8+ T cells sorted from spleen or lymph node cells, obtained before transplant. The V call is TRBV9, the J call TRBJ2-2; no reliable D call. CDR3 region: CATRFGSPSNTGELFF. The CDR3 DNA reads as TGTGCCACAAGGTTCGGATCTCCCTCGAACACCGGGGAGCTGTTTTTT.